These 6 T cell receptor beta chains came from one sample sequenced in a study of T cells after yellow fever vaccination. In TCRdb, the 5' RACE reads were re-called with MiXCR into one record per CDR3 protein. The table has under 400,000 distinct CDR3 sequences, around a tenth seen once. The specimen was PBMCs, collected on the day of the first yellow fever vaccination. The source is a young man who received the YFV17D yellow fever vaccine.

J is TRBJ2-1 and V is TRBV9; D ambiguous. The germline gives CDR1 SGDLS, CDR2 YYNGEE. The germline V and J ends were trimmed by 0 bases and 7 bases, with 8 bases remaining between them. This CDR3 comprises 13 residues. CDR3 protein: CASSVERDNEQFF. The CDR3 nucleotides are TGTGCCAGCAGCGTAGAACGAGATAATGAGCAGTTCTTC.

The chain combines TRBV23-1 with TRBJ1-1; D remains unclear. TRBV23-1 is known as an ORF, though its function is uncertain. V lost 7 bases, J lost 3 bases, and 9 bases lay in between. The CDR3 totals 12 residues. The CDR3 reads CASTPVDTEAFF. The DNA for the CDR3 is TGCGCCAGCACCCCCGTGGACACTGAAGCTTTCTTT.

This rearrangement joins TRBV3-1 to TRBJ1-1; D not resolved. CDR1 LGHDT and CDR2 YNNKEL come from the germline V gene (reference sequence). The germline V and J ends were trimmed by 4 bases and 3 bases, with 15 bases remaining between them. The CDR3 has 15 amino acids. DNA of the CDR3: TGTGCCAGCAGCCCCGGCGTAACGGCGGACACTGAAGCTTTCTTT. Protein sequence: CASSPGVTADTEAFF. The whole variable domain, remainder taken from reference TRBV3-1 and TRBJ1-1, is DTAVSQTPKYLVTQMGNDKSIKCEQNLGHDTMYWYKQDSKKFLKIMFSYNNKELIINETVPNRFSPKSPDKAHLNLHINSLELGDSAVYFCASSPGVTADTEAFFGQGTRLTVV.

There are a few counts of this clonotype. V usage is TRBV29-1 and J usage is TRBJ2-3, with 9 positions matching TRBD2. The germline V gene has CDR1 SQVTM and CDR2 ANQGSEA. The CDR3 is 15 amino acids. J was trimmed by 3 bases and V by 1 base; bases with no gene match: 5. The DNA for the CDR3 is TGCAGCGTTGAAGTTGGGCGGGGGGGGACAGATACGCAGTATTTT. Translated, it gives CSVEVGRGGTDTQYF.

The chain is built from TRBV6-5 and TRBJ2-1, with TRBD2 matching over 9 bases. The CDR3 consists of 16 residues. Losses at the gene ends were 3 bases for V and 3 bases for J; bases not matched to a gene: 6. Germline CDR1 and CDR2: MNHEY and SVGAGI. CDR3 DNA sequence: TGTGCCAGCAGTTATTCGACTAGCGGTCGCTACAATGAGCAGTTCTTC. This sequence encodes CASSYSTSGRYNEQFF.

This clonotype was picked up many times. The V call is TRBV6-2 or TRBV6-3, the J call TRBJ2-1, with a weak D call TRBD2 (6 bases). Trimming stripped 2 bases from V and 10 bases from J, with 9 bases between. This CDR3 has 12 residues. CDR1 and CDR2 (germline): MNHEY, SVGEGT. This chain's CDR3 is CASSYGRGEQFF. The DNA for the CDR3 is TGTGCCAGCAGTTACGGGCGGGGAGAGCAGTTCTTC.